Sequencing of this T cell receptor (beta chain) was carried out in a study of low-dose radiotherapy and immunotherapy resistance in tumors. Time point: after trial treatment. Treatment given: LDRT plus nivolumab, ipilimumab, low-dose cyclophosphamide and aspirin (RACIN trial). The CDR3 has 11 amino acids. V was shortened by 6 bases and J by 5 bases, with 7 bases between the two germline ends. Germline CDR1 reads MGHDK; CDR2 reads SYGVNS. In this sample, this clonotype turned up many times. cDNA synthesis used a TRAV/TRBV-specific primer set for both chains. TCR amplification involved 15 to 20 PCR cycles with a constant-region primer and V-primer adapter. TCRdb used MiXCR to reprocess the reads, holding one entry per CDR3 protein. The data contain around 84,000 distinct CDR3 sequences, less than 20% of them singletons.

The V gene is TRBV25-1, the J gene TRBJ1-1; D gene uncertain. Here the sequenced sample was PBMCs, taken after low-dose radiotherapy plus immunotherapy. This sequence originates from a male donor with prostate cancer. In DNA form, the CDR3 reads TGTGCCAGCAGGGCCGTTACTGAAGCTTTCTTT. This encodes CASRAVTEAFF.